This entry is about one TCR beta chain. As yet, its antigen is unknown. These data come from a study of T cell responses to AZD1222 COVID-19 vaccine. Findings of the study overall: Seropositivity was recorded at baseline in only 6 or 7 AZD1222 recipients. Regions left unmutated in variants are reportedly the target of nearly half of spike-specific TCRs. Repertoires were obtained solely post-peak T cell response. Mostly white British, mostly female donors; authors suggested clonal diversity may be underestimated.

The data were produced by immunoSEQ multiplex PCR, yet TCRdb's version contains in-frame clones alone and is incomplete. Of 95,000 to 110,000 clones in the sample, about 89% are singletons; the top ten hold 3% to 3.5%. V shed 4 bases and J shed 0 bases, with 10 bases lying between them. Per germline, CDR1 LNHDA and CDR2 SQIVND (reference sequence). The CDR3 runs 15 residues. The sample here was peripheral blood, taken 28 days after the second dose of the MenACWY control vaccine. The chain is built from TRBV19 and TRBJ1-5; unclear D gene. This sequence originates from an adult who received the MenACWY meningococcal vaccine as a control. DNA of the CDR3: TGTGCCAGTAGTAGATATATGAATAGCAATCAGCCCCAGCATTTT. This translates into CASSRYMNSNQPQHF.